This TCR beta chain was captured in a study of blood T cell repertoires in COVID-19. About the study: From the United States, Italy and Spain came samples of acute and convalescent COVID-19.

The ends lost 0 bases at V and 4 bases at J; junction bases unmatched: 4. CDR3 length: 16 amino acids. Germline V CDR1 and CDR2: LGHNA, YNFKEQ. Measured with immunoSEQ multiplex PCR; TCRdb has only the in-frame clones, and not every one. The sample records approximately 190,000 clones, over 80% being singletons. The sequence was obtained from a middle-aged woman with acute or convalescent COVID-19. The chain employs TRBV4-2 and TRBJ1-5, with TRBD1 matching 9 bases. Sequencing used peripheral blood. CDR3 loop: CASSQDRDRDNQPQHF. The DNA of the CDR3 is TGTGCCAGCAGCCAAGATCGGGACAGGGATAATCAGCCCCAGCATTTT.